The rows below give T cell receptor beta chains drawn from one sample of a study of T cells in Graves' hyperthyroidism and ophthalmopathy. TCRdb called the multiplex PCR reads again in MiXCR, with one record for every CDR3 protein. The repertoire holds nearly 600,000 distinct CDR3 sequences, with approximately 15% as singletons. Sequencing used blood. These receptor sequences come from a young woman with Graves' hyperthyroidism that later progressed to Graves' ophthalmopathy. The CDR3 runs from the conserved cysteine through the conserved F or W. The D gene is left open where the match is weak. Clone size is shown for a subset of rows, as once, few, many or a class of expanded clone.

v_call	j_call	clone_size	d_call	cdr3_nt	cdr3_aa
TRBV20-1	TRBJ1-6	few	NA	TGCAGTGCCCGGGACACAAGTAATTCACCCCTCCACTTT	CSARDTSNSPLHF
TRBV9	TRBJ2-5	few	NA	TGTGCCAGCAGCGTAGGCGTTCTCGGGAGTGAAACCCAGTACTTC	CASSVGVLGSETQYF
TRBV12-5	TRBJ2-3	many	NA	TGTGCTAGTGGTTTGTTCCCCTTCCGGGTGAGAGGGACAGATACGCAGTATTTT	CASGLFPFRVRGTDTQYF
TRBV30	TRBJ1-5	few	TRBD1	TGTGCCTGGAGTCGACAGGGAATATCCAATCAGCCCCAGCATTTT	CAWSRQGISNQPQHF
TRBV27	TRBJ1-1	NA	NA	TGTGCCAGCAGTTTATCGGCAGGGCTTGAAGCTTTCTTT	CASSLSAGLEAFF
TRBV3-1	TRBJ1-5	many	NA	TGTGCCAGCAGCCAAGGGCGGAACATAGGGGGCAATCAGCCCCAGCATTTT	CASSQGRNIGGNQPQHF
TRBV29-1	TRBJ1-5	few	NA	TGCAGCGTTGGGGGACCTAATAGCAATCAGCCCCAGCATTTT	CSVGGPNSNQPQHF
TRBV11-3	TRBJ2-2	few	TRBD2	TGTGCCAGCAGCTTCCAGACTAGCGGGAACACAGGGGAGCTGTTTTTT	CASSFQTSGNTGELFF
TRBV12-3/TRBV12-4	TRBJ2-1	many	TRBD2	TGTGCCAGCAGCGTAGCGGGTGGCCCCTACAATGAGCAGTTCTTC	CASSVAGGPYNEQFF
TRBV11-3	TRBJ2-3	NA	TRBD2	TGTGCCAGCAGCTCCTTGGGAGCGGGAGCTCGTGATACGCAGTATTTT	CASSSLGAGARDTQYF
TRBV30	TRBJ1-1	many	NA	TGTGCCTGGAGTGGTGTTCTAGGCGAAGCTTTCTTT	CAWSGVLGEAFF
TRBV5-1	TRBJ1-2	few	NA	TGCGCCAGCAGCTTTACAGAACTCTATGGCTACACCTTC	CASSFTELYGYTF
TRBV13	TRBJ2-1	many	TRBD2	TGTGCCAGCAGCTCCTTAGCGGGAGGAGGCTACAATGAGCAGTTCTTC	CASSSLAGGGYNEQFF
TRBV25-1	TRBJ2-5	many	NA	TGTGCCAGCAGTGTCTGGAGCGGTGAGACCCAGTACTTC	CASSVWSGETQYF
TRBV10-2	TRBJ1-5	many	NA	TGCGCCAGCAGTGAGGGTAAGGATCAGCCCCAGCATTTT	CASSEGKDQPQHF
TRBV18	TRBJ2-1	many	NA	TGTGCCAGCTCACCCGGAGACAGGCTGGGCAATGAGCAGTTCTTC	CASSPGDRLGNEQFF
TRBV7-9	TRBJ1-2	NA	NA	TGTGCCAGCAGCCCTGACAGTGCGGGGAGGGGTGGCTACACCTTC	CASSPDSAGRGGYTF
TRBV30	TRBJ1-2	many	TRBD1	TGTGCCTGGGGCCCGGGACAGGGATTAGAGGGCTACACCTTC	CAWGPGQGLEGYTF
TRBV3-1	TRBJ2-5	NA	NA	TGTGCCAGCAGCCACTGGGGACGGAATGCGGAGACCCAGTACTTC	CASSHWGRNAETQYF
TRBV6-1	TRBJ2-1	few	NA	TGTGCCACCGGGACGCACGAGTGGGAGCAGTTCTTC	CATGTHEWEQFF
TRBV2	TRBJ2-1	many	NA	TGTGCCAGCAGGGGCTTAAAAGACAACAATGAGCAGTTCTTC	CASRGLKDNNEQFF
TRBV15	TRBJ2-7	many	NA	TGTGCCACCAGCAGAGATCGAGACCTGCGGGACGAGCAGTACTTC	CATSRDRDLRDEQYF
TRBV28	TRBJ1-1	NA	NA	TGTGCCAGCAGTTTTCCCACCTTAGGTACTGAAGCTTTCTTT	CASSFPTLGTEAFF
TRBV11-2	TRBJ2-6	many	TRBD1	TGTGCCAGCAGCTTAGTATGGCGCAGGGGGTTTGGGGCCAACGTCCTGACTTTC	CASSLVWRRGFGANVLTF
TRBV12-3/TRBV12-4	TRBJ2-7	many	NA	TGTGCCAGCAGAAAAGCAGTCCCCCAAGGGGAGCAGTACTTC	CASRKAVPQGEQYF
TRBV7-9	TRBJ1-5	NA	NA	TGTGCCAGCAGCTTGTGGGAGAAGGATCAGCCCCAGCATTTT	CASSLWEKDQPQHF
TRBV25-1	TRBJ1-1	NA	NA	TGTGCCAGCAGTGAATCCGGGGTCCACACTGAAGCTTTCTTT	CASSESGVHTEAFF
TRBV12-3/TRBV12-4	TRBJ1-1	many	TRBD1	TGTGCCAGCAGTAGACAGGGTCGCACTGAAGCTTTCTTT	CASSRQGRTEAFF
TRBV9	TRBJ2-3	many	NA	TGTGCCAGCAGCGTAGAGGGGACTAGCACAGATACGCAGTATTTT	CASSVEGTSTDTQYF
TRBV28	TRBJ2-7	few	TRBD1	TGTGCCAGCAGGCCCGGACAGGACCCCCCCTACGAGCAGTACTTC	CASRPGQDPPYEQYF
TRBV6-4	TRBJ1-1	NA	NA	TGTGCCAGCAGTCCCGAGTGGGGGAACACTGAAGCTTTCTTT	CASSPEWGNTEAFF
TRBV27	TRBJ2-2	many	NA	TGTGCCAGCTATTTAAGGGAGACCGGGGAGCTGTTTTTT	CASYLRETGELFF
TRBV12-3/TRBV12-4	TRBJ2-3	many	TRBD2	TGTGCCAGCAGGGGGACTAGCGGTGGAAATACGCAGTATTTT	CASRGTSGGNTQYF
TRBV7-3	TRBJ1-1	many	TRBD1	TGTGCCACAGGGGGGGGAAGCACTGAAGCTTTCTTT	CATGGGSTEAFF
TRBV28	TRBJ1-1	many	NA	TGTGCCAGCAGTCTCTTTTCGACTGAAGCTTTCTTT	CASSLFSTEAFF
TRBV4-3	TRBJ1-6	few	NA	TGCGCCAGCAGCCAAGTGTGGGCAGGGGCAAATTCACCCCTCCACTTT	CASSQVWAGANSPLHF
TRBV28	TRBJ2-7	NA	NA	TGTGCCAGTGCGGGACAGTCCTACGAGCAGTACTTC	CASAGQSYEQYF
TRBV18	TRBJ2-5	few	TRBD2	TGTGCCAGCTCATCCGGACTAGCGGGAGAGGGAGAGACCCAGTACTTC	CASSSGLAGEGETQYF
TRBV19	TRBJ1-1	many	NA	TGTGCCAGTGGTATGGTGAACACTGAAGCTTTCTTT	CASGMVNTEAFF
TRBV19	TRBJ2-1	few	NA	TGTGCCAGTACCCCGGGGGTTTACAATGAGCAGTTCTTC	CASTPGVYNEQFF
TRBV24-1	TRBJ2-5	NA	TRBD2	TGTGCCACCAGTGATGCCTCGGGGGATCGGACTAGCGGGAGGTACTTC	CATSDASGDRTSGRYF